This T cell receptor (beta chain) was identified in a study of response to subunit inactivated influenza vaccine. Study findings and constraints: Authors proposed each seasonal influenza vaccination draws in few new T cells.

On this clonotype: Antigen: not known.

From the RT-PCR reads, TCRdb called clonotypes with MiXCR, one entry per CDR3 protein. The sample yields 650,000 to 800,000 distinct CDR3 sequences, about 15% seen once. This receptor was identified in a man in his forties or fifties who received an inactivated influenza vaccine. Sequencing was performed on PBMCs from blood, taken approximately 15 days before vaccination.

For the CDR3, the DNA is TGTGCCAGCAGTTACGGGCTGGGACAGGGGGCAGGGAATTCACCCCTCCACTTT. Translated, it gives CASSYGLGQGAGNSPLHF. This chain links TRBV6-5 with TRBJ1-6; 12 nucleotides line up with TRBD1. This CDR3 comprises 18 residues. After removal of 2 bases from V and 7 bases from J, the junction contained 9 bases not matched to a gene. The V gene's germline CDR1 is MNHEY and CDR2 SVGAGI.